Following are 30 T cell receptor beta chains from one sample sequenced in a study of regulatory T cells in long-lasting Graves disease. Through Arm-PCR of CDR3 regions and iRepertoire HTBI primers, TCR beta libraries were built. TCRdb used MiXCR to reprocess the multiplex PCR reads, holding one entry per CDR3 protein. This sample has some 500,000 distinct CDR3 sequences; around 16% occur once, and the top ten carry approximately 25%. As for time point: newly diagnosed GD, antithyroid drugs for less than 3 months. After RNA was extracted from PBMCs, the TCR library was made from it. The same sample was also used in a study of T cells in Graves' hyperthyroidism and ophthalmopathy.

The sample consisted of peripheral blood mononuclear cells (PBMCs), taken at new diagnosis, from a patient treated with antithyroid drugs. All receptors derive from a woman aged 40-65 years with Graves disease.

This clonotype was picked up many times. The V gene is TRBV5-1, the J gene TRBJ2-1; D is uncertain. With 1 base removed from V and 0 bases from J, the gap between germline ends came to 8 bases. The CDR3 length is 15 residues. Germline V CDR1 and CDR2: SGHRS, YFSETQ. CDR3 nucleotide sequence: TGCGCCAGCAGCTTGCGACTGTTCTCCTACAATGAGCAGTTCTTC. Translation: CASSLRLFSYNEQFF.

The table lists this clonotype with many counts. The V gene is TRBV18, the J gene TRBJ1-1; unclear D gene. With 8 bases removed from V and 1 base from J, the gap between germline ends came to 14 bases. The CDR3 consists of 14 residues. CDR1 and CDR2 from the germline V gene are KGHSH and LQKENI. The CDR3 bases are TGTGCCAGCAGCCCCCGTGCGGCGAACACTGAAGCTTTCTTT. This gives the protein CASSPRAANTEAFF.

The chain combines TRBV10-3 with TRBJ2-6, with D possibly matching TRBD1 (5 bases). Germline CDR1 and CDR2: ENHRY and SYGVKD. The CDR3 runs to 17 residues. V was clipped by 2 bases and J by 0 bases, with 11 bases between them. The CDR3 nucleotides are TGTGCCATCAGTGAGGGGGCTTCTTTCTCTGGGGCCAACGTCCTGACTTTC. As protein: CAISEGASFSGANVLTF.

V is TRBV15 and J is TRBJ2-7; D is perhaps TRBD1 or TRBD2 (5 bases each). CDR3 size: 14 residues. Germline V gene data show CDR1 as LNHNV and CDR2 as YYDKDF (reference sequence). Trimming took 5 bases from V and 7 from J, leaving 18 bases between them. Here the CDR3 reads CATSLGPPRGEQYF. The CDR3 nucleotides read TGTGCCACCAGCTTGGGACCGCCGAGGGGAGAGCAGTACTTC.

Many counts were recorded for this clonotype. The CDR3 region has the DNA TGTGCCAGCAGTTACGGATCGGGGAGAGTCACAGATACGCAGTATTTT. Its protein is CASSYGSGRVTDTQYF. J is TRBJ2-3 and V is TRBV6-2 or TRBV6-3; possibly TRBD2 for D (5 bases). Trimming pared 2 bases from V and 2 bases from J, leaving 14 bases between. The CDR3 totals 16 residues. Germline lookup yields CDR1 MNHEY and CDR2 SVGEGT.

This clonotype has a count of ten or more. The rearrangement links TRBV6-1 to TRBJ2-3; a weak D match, TRBD2 (6 bases). Germline CDR1 and CDR2: MNHNS and SASEGT. V gave up 6 bases and J gave up 1 base, with 11 bases separating them. The CDR3 has 14 residues. The CDR3 nucleotides are TGTGCCAGCAGAAGCCCGGGGGGCACAGATACGCAGTATTTT. Its translation: CASRSPGGTDTQYF.

This clonotype has a count of ten or more. The chain is built from TRBV6-1 and TRBJ1-5, with D unclear. CDR1 is MNHNS, CDR2 SASEGT, per germline. This CDR3 has 13 residues. Trimming took off 8 bases at V and 4 bases at J, with 12 bases between the two ends. The CDR3 sequence: CASSKHKNQPQHF. The CDR3 bases are TGTGCCAGCTCAAAACACAAAAATCAGCCCCAGCATTTT.

CDR3 loop: CASSYTGLGTEAFF. CDR3 bases: TGTGCCAGCAGCTACACGGGCCTCGGGACTGAAGCTTTCTTT. The V call is TRBV5-5, the J call TRBJ1-1; D gene ambiguous. The CDR3 length is 14 residues. Germline assignment: CDR1 SGHKS and CDR2 YYEKEE (reference sequence). Deletions cut 3 bases from V and 5 bases from J, with 14 bases between.

This clonotype was found many times. The gene calls are TRBV7-6 and TRBJ2-1; 7 nucleotides agree with TRBD2. V trimming: 4 bases; J trimming: 7 bases; junction bases outside the gene matches: 10. Germline CDR1 SGHVS, CDR2 FNYEAQ. This CDR3 has 15 amino acids. In DNA form, the CDR3 reads TGTGCCAGCAGCTCGGGCATAGGAGCGGGGAATGAGCAGTTCTTC. Its translation: CASSSGIGAGNEQFF.

This clonotype appeared a few times. This chain joins TRBV5-1 and TRBJ2-1, with a tentative D call TRBD1 (5 bases). The CDR3 loop spans 16 amino acids. The germline V gene has CDR1 SGHRS and CDR2 YFSETQ. Trimming shortened V by 7 bases and J by 4 bases, and 21 bases separated the two germline ends. The CDR3: CASSRSGRNLYNEQFF. CDR3 in DNA: TGCGCCAGCTCACGGTCAGGGCGTAATCTTTACAATGAGCAGTTCTTC.

This clonotype appeared many times. The chain couples TRBV3-1 to TRBJ1-1; TRBD1 might be the D (5 bases). Germline V CDR1 and CDR2: LGHDT, YNNKEL (reference sequence). V shed 6 bases and J shed 7 bases, with 12 bases lying between them. This CDR3 region has 12 residues. The CDR3 sequence: CASSRLGGEAFF. The CDR3 DNA sequence: TGTGCCAGCAGTCGACTGGGGGGTGAAGCTTTCTTT.

This clonotype was detected ten times or more. V usage is TRBV27 and J usage is TRBJ2-1, with 10 bases aligning to TRBD1. CDR1 and CDR2 (germline): MNHEY, SMNVEV (reference sequence). V was clipped by 6 bases and J by 5 bases; unmatched bases: 13. This CDR3 comprises 17 residues. As DNA, the CDR3 is TGTGCCAGCAGGGGATACTGGACAGGGGGAAAGGACAATGAGCAGTTCTTC. Encoded protein: CASRGYWTGGKDNEQFF.

As regards this clonotype: The CDR3 does not close with the conserved phenylalanine or tryptophan, likely indicating a read error. The limits of the CDR3 on the DNA are not certain, so only TCRdb's listed CDR3 is given. The J gene is TRBJ2-1, the V gene TRBV27; TRBD1 is taken as the D call from the table, unchecked against the DNA. The CDR3 is 8 amino acids in total, end residues counted. Per the germline V gene, CDR1 is MNHEY and CDR2 is SMNVEV (reference sequence). CDR3 in amino acids: CASSLRRT.

This clonotype was recorded at least ten times. The gene calls are TRBV12-3 or TRBV12-4 and TRBJ2-7; 7 bases agree with TRBD1. The CDR3 spans 15 residues. J lost 3 bases, V lost 5 bases, and 10 bases had no gene match. The CDR3 DNA follows: TGTGCCAGCAGTACGCCGACAGGGCTTCGCTACGAGCAGTACTTC. It codes for CASSTPTGLRYEQYF.

Note on this clonotype: A much more abundant neighbour one base away suggests this may be a read error. The chain joins TRBV11-2 to TRBJ2-7; 11 bases are a match to TRBD2. Per the germline V gene, CDR1 is SGHAT and CDR2 is FQNNGV. This CDR3 contains 15 residues. CDR3 sequence (DNA): TGTGCCAGCAGCTTCCTAGCGGGGGGACACTACGAGCAGCACTTC. Translating it yields CASSFLAGGHYEQHF.

This sequence joins TRBV9 and TRBJ2-2; D gene ambiguous. The length of the CDR3 is 14 residues. V lost 0 bases and J lost 7, with 10 bases in between. CDR1 SGDLS and CDR2 YYNGEE come from the germline V gene. The CDR3 region has the DNA TGTGCCAGCAGCGTAGACCCGGCAGGCGGGGAGCTGTTTTTT. This gives the protein CASSVDPAGGELFF.

Concerning this clonotype: A read error may produce the germline difference seen at one junction end. The V call is TRBV2, the J call TRBJ2-1; D gene uncertain. The CDR3 spans 14 residues. Germline lookup yields CDR1 SNHLY and CDR2 FYNNEI. The CDR3 DNA reads as TGTGCTAGCAAACCCGGGTCCCCTGCATATGAGCAGTTCTTC. Amino acid sequence: CASKPGSPAYEQFF.

In this sample, this clonotype turned up many times. The chain has TRBV6-1 and TRBJ2-1; 12 bases map to TRBD1. This CDR3 region has 15 residues. The J segment lost 8 bases and the V segment lost 3 bases, leaving 5 bases of the junction unmatched. Germline-derived CDR1 and CDR2 are MNHNS and SASEGT. The CDR3 region has the DNA TGTGCCAGCAGTGAGCCGGGACAGGGGGCCTATGAGCAGTTCTTC. Protein sequence: CASSEPGQGAYEQFF.

The chain uses TRBV10-3 and TRBJ1-2; TRBD1 aligns across 7 bases. This CDR3 region has 15 residues. J lost 5 bases, V lost 4 bases, and 10 bases had no gene match. Germline V gene lookup returns CDR1 ENHRY and CDR2 SYGVKD. The CDR3 is CAISGRQGREYGYTF. DNA for the CDR3: TGTGCCATCAGTGGTAGACAGGGACGGGAATATGGCTACACCTTC.

The sample holds many counts of this clonotype. The DNA for the CDR3 is TGTGCCAGCAGTAGATACCGGTCGCTGAACACTGAAGCTTTCTTT. Residues: CASSRYRSLNTEAFF. The V gene is TRBV6-1, the J gene TRBJ1-1; D remains ambiguous. The CDR3 is 15 amino acids. CDR1 is MNHNS, CDR2 SASEGT, per germline. Trimming pared 5 bases from V and 0 bases from J, leaving 13 bases between.

This clonotype has at least ten counts. A much larger clonotype is one base distant, so this may be a read error. The V gene is TRBV5-1, the J gene TRBJ1-1, with D unclear. CDR1 SGHRS and CDR2 YFSETQ come from the germline V gene. The CDR3 runs 11 residues. In DNA form, the CDR3 reads TGTGCCAGCAGATTGGACACTGAAGCTTTCTTT. As protein: CASRLDTEAFF.

This clonotype was seen more than once but under ten times. V usage is TRBV19 and J usage is TRBJ1-5; 7 bases line up with TRBD1. Germline V gene sequence: CDR1 LNHDA, CDR2 SQIVND (reference sequence). V was pared by 7 bases and J by 6 bases, with 6 bases of the junction left unmatched. This CDR3 region has 13 residues. This CDR3 is CASTIQGVQPQHF. Written as DNA, the CDR3 is TGTGCCAGTACCATTCAGGGGGTTCAGCCCCAGCATTTT.

The chain employs TRBV5-5 and TRBJ1-6; D is unclear. V was cut by 0 bases and J by 0 bases, with 7 bases left in between. The germline CDR1 and CDR2 sequences are SGHKS and YYEKEE (reference sequence). The CDR3 extends over 16 amino acids. CDR3 in DNA: TGTGCCAGCAGCTTGGAGGTTAACTCCTATAATTCACCCCTCCACTTT. Its translation is CASSLEVNSYNSPLHF.

This clonotype came up many times. V is TRBV30 and J is TRBJ2-5; D remains unclear. Deletions cut 2 bases from V and 3 bases from J, with 1 base between. The length of the CDR3 is 10 residues. CDR1 GTSNPN and CDR2 SVGIG come from the germline V gene (reference sequence). CDR3 sequence: CAWSKETQYF. CDR3 sequence (DNA): TGTGCCTGGAGTAAAGAGACCCAGTACTTC.

This rearrangement joins TRBV28 to TRBJ1-6, with 9 bases aligning to TRBD1. In germline, CDR1 is MDHEN, CDR2 SYDVKM. Unmatched junction bases numbered 9, after V lost 2 bases and J lost 10 bases. The CDR3 contains 16 residues. The CDR3 DNA is TGTGCCAGCAGTTTAGTCGACAGGGGGACGCTCTCACCCCTCCACTTT. Translation: CASSLVDRGTLSPLHF.

This clonotype has at least ten counts. The chain joins TRBV28 to TRBJ1-3; D is unresolved. Trimming stripped 6 bases from V and 0 bases from J, with 12 bases between. The CDR3 is made up of 15 amino acids. Germline-derived CDR1 and CDR2 are MDHEN and SYDVKM. This chain's CDR3 is CASRMRTFSGNTIYF. The DNA of the CDR3 is TGTGCCAGCAGGATGAGGACCTTCTCTGGAAACACCATATATTTT.

The CDR3 protein is CASRLGSGGPLYNEQFF. CDR3 DNA sequence: TGTGCCAGCAGGCTAGGCTCGGGGGGGCCCCTCTACAATGAGCAGTTCTTC. This chain links TRBV7-9 with TRBJ2-1; 8 positions match TRBD2. Germline trimming cut 6 bases from V and 3 bases from J; bases unmatched to any gene: 13. The CDR3 length is 17 residues. The V gene's germline CDR1 is SEHNR and CDR2 FQNEAQ (reference sequence). The full variable domain, with the rest looked up from reference TRBV7-9 and TRBJ2-1, is DTGVSQNPRHKITKRGQNVTFRCDPISEHNRLYWYRQTLGQGPEFLTYFQNEAQLEKSRLLSDRFSAERPKGSFSTLEIQRTEQGDSAMYLCASRLGSGGPLYNEQFFGPGTRLTVL.

This clonotype has a count of ten or more. The rearrangement joins TRBV11-2 to TRBJ1-4; D uncertain. This CDR3 contains 12 residues. V lost 5 bases to trimming and J lost 8 bases, with 9 bases between them. Germline V gene data show CDR1 as SGHAT and CDR2 as FQNNGV. The CDR3 DNA sequence: TGTGCCAGCAGCCCCCGGCCGGAAAAACTGTTTTTT. Protein product: CASSPRPEKLFF.

Comment on this clonotype: This may be a read error: a much more frequent sequence differs by one nucleotide. The chain employs TRBV3-1 and TRBJ1-1; 8 bases are shared with TRBD1. CDR1 is LGHDT and CDR2 is YNNKEL in the germline V gene (reference sequence). The CDR3 contains 14 residues. The trim removed 8 bases at V and 6 bases at J, leaving 11 bases unmatched. The chain's CDR3 is CASGNGQGPAEAFF. The CDR3 nucleotides are TGTGCCAGCGGCAACGGACAGGGTCCTGCTGAAGCTTTCTTT. Full variable domain (remainder filled in from reference TRBV3-1 and TRBJ1-1): DTAVSQTPKYLVTQMGNDKSIKCEQNLGHDTMYWYKQDSKKFLKIMFSYNNKELIINETVPNRFSPKSPDKAHLNLHINSLELGDSAVYFCASGNGQGPAEAFFGQGTRLTVV.

This clonotype was seen at least ten times. This chain joins TRBV6-1 and TRBJ1-1, with 7 bases aligning to TRBD1. Looked up from germline, CDR1 is MNHNS and CDR2 is SASEGT. V shed 2 bases and J 1 base; nucleotides not matched to a gene: 7. The CDR3 runs 16 residues. The CDR3 reads CASSEINRGRNTEAFF. The DNA of the CDR3 is TGTGCCAGCAGTGAAATAAACAGGGGTCGGAACACTGAAGCTTTCTTT.